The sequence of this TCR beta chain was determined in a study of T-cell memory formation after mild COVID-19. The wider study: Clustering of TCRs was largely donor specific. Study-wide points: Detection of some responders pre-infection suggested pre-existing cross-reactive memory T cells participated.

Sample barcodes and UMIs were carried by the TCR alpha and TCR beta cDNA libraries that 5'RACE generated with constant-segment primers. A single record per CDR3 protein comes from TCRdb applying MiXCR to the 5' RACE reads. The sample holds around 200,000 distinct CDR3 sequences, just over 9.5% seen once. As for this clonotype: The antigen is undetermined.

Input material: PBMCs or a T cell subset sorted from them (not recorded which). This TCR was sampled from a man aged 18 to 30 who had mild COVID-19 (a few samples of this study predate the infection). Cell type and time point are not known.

CDR3 residues: CASSRGDRGRPNEKLFF. For the CDR3, the DNA is TGTGCCAGCAGCCGAGGGGACAGGGGGAGACCTAATGAAAAACTGTTTTTT. This sequence joins TRBV3-1 and TRBJ1-4, with 11 bases lining up with TRBD1. This CDR3 has 17 residues. Germline values: CDR1 LGHDT, CDR2 YNNKEL (reference sequence). V shed 4 bases and J 3 bases; nucleotides not matched to a gene: 7.